The source of this T cell receptor beta chain is a study of blood T cell repertoires in COVID-19. About the research overall: The samples span acute and convalescent COVID-19 from the United States, Italy and Spain. Nucleic acid was either cDNA or gDNA, and it came from T cells, B-cell-depleted T cells, or PBMCs.

Losses at the gene ends were 1 base for V and 5 bases for J; bases not matched to a gene: 8. Germline CDR1 reads SGHTA; CDR2 reads FQGNSA. This CDR3 region has 16 residues. Authors' methods: How many nucleated cells were present was estimated from reference gene primer amplification. The data were produced by immunoSEQ multiplex PCR, yet TCRdb's version contains in-frame clones alone and is incomplete. From that table come the V and J calls and clone size; the DNA was used to work out D and trimming. The sample shows roughly 81,000 clones, around 82% of them seen only once. This receptor was identified in a man of 80 years or more with active or convalescent COVID-19. The chain joins TRBV7-2 to TRBJ2-5, with 9 bases identical to TRBD1. The sample comprised peripheral blood. CDR3 region: CASSLGIQGAWETQYF. Here the CDR3 DNA reads TGTGCCAGCAGCTTAGGGATACAGGGGGCTTGGGAGACCCAGTACTTC.